Following are 32 T cell receptor beta chains from one sample sequenced in a study of shared clonotypes between healthy human individuals. Clones were sequenced by immunoSEQ multiplex PCR, and TCRdb holds only the in-frame ones, with some missing. The sample consists of a few million clones, 90% to 97% of them appearing once. The specimen was naive CD4+ T cells sorted from blood. Described subset: CD45RA+ positively selected. These receptors all stem from a man younger than 35 in good health.

The chain has TRBV7-9 and TRBJ2-1, with TRBD1 identical over 7 bases. J lost 7 bases, V lost 8 bases, and 11 bases had no gene match. The CDR3 has 14 amino acids. Germline V lookup: CDR1 SEHNR, CDR2 FQNEAQ (reference sequence). The CDR3 spells CASHDPTGTNEQFF. CDR3 bases: TGTGCCAGCCATGACCCGACAGGGACGAATGAGCAGTTCTTC.

Remarks on this clone: Other DNA variants within this sample encode the same CDR3. The rearrangement links TRBV5-1 to TRBJ2-5; D is perhaps TRBD1 (5 bases). This CDR3 has 14 residues. V was trimmed by 0 bases and J by 1 base, leaving 7 bases between them. Germline-derived CDR1 and CDR2 are SGHRS and YFSETQ. The CDR3 bases are TGCGCCAGCAGCTTGGGACAGAGCCAAGAGACCCAGTACTTC. As protein: CASSLGQSQETQYF.

The chain couples TRBV4-2 to TRBJ2-7; TRBD2 matches 10 bases. The CDR3 runs to 13 residues. V gave up 8 bases and J gave up 1 base; unmatched junction bases: 2. Germline V CDR1 and CDR2: LGHNA, YNFKEQ. The CDR3 nucleotides are TGTGCCAGCGGACTAGCGGAATCCTACGAGCAGTACTTC. It is translated as CASGLAESYEQYF.

This clone was found once. The V gene is TRBV9, the J gene TRBJ2-5; no reliable D call. The CDR3 is 14 residues long. The germline V gene encodes CDR1 SGDLS and CDR2 YYNGEE. Between the trimmed V and J ends, which lost 0 bases and 5 bases, there was a span of 11 bases. CDR3 loop: CASSVAQAKETQYF. The CDR3 region has the DNA TGTGCCAGCAGCGTAGCTCAGGCCAAGGAGACCCAGTACTTC.

This clone was counted a single time. V usage is TRBV6-1 and J usage is TRBJ1-1, with D perhaps TRBD1 (5 bases). CDR3 size: 16 residues. Trimming removed 0 bases at V and 4 bases at J, with 15 bases between. Germline CDR1 MNHNS, CDR2 SASEGT. The CDR3 here is CASSEAGPGQGTEAFF. The CDR3 DNA follows: TGTGCCAGCAGTGAAGCAGGCCCGGGGCAGGGCACTGAAGCTTTCTTT.

The J gene is TRBJ1-1, the V gene TRBV28; unclear D gene. The CDR3 loop spans 13 amino acids. Between the trimmed V and J ends, which lost 4 bases and 11 bases, there was a span of 17 bases. The V gene's germline CDR1 is MDHEN and CDR2 SYDVKM. The chain's CDR3 is CASSSPGPFRAFF. The CDR3 DNA reads as TGTGCCAGCAGTTCCCCCGGGCCGTTCCGGGCTTTCTTT.

This clone was counted once. The chain uses TRBV6-6 and TRBJ2-3; D is uncertain. The germline V gene has CDR1 MNHNY and CDR2 SVGAGI (reference sequence). This CDR3 comprises 13 residues. Trimming stripped 7 bases from V and 1 base from J, with 9 bases between. The CDR3 is CASTSAGTDTQYF. The CDR3 DNA reads as TGTGCCAGCACCTCCGCAGGCACAGATACGCAGTATTTT.

Comment on this clone: Other DNA sequences in this sample translate to the same CDR3. V gene TRBV5-4 combines with J gene TRBJ2-3; 10 positions agree with TRBD2. Germline lookup yields CDR1 SGHNT and CDR2 YYREEE (reference sequence). V lost 4 bases and J lost 1; bases outside the gene matches: 3. This CDR3 is 15 amino acids long. CDR3 in amino acids: CASSPGTSGTDTQYF. The CDR3 DNA reads TGTGCCAGCAGCCCTGGGACTAGCGGCACAGATACGCAGTATTTT.

V gene TRBV5-1 combines with J gene TRBJ2-7; a possible D gene is TRBD1 (5 bases). The CDR3 sequence is 13 residues long. V lost 4 bases to trimming and J lost 7 bases, with 15 bases between them. Germline CDR1 is SGHRS and CDR2 is YFSETQ. CDR3 bases: TGCGCCAGCAGCGCAACCGACAGTGGTGAGCAGTACTTC. Its protein is CASSATDSGEQYF. The full variable domain, completed using reference TRBV5-1 and TRBJ2-7, is KAGVTQTPRYLIKTRGQQVTLSCSPISGHRSVSWYQQTPGQGLQFLFEYFSETQRNKGNFPGRFSGRQFSNSRSEMNVSTLELGDSALYLCASSATDSGEQYFGPGTRLTVT.

The chain recombines TRBV7-2 with TRBJ2-7; D may be TRBD1 (6 bases). The CDR3 covers 15 residues. Trimming took off 5 bases at V and 2 bases at J, with 16 bases between the two ends. Germline values: CDR1 SGHTA, CDR2 FQGNSA. The CDR3, as DNA: TGTGCCAGCAGCCCTCTCGGGACAACTCCCTACGAGCAGTACTTC. It translates to CASSPLGTTPYEQYF. Combining the CDR3 with reference TRBV7-2 and TRBJ2-7 gives the whole variable domain GAGVSQSPSNKVTEKGKDVELRCDPISGHTALYWYRQSLGQGLEFLIYFQGNSAPDKSGLPSDRFSAERTGGSVSTLTIQRTQQEDSAVYLCASSPLGTTPYEQYFGPGTRLTVT.

The chain uses TRBV6-8 and TRBJ2-5; 8 positions agree with TRBD1. From germline, CDR1 is MNHGY and CDR2 SAAAGT. The CDR3 consists of 16 residues. V shed 2 bases, J shed 7 bases, and the junction held 12 bases outside the gene matches. The chain's CDR3 is CASSYDRGFPVGTQYF. CDR3 in DNA: TGTGCCAGCAGTTACGACAGGGGATTCCCAGTAGGGACCCAGTACTTC.

The count of this clone is one. The genes are TRBV6-1 and TRBJ2-2, with 8 bases fitting TRBD1. The V gene end was trimmed by 8 bases and the J gene end by 6 bases; junction bases not matched to a gene: 8. Germline assignment: CDR1 MNHNS and CDR2 SASEGT. The CDR3 covers 14 residues. CDR3: CASVGQDIAGELFF. The CDR3, as DNA: TGTGCCAGCGTGGGACAGGATATTGCCGGGGAGCTGTTTTTT.

This sequence joins TRBV7-2 and TRBJ2-7; 7 bases line up with TRBD1. The V gene end was trimmed by 0 bases and the J gene end by 0 bases; junction bases not matched to a gene: 2. The CDR3 loop spans 15 amino acids. CDR1 is SGHTA and CDR2 is FQGNSA in the germline V gene. The CDR3: CASSLAGGASYEQYF. The DNA for the CDR3 is TGTGCCAGCAGCTTAGCAGGGGGCGCCTCCTACGAGCAGTACTTC.

V is TRBV25-1 and J is TRBJ2-4, with 7 bases lining up with TRBD1. V dropped 2 bases and J dropped 0; count of bases not matched to a gene: 1. Germline V gene lookup returns CDR1 MGHDK and CDR2 SYGVNS. The CDR3 extends over 15 amino acids. The CDR3 sequence is CASSERGRAKNIQYF. CDR3 sequence (DNA): TGTGCCAGCAGTGAAAGGGGGCGAGCCAAAAACATTCAGTACTTC.

The chain carries TRBV18 and TRBJ2-5; the D call may be TRBD1 or TRBD2 (5 bases each). Trimming took 3 bases from V and 8 from J, leaving 25 bases between them. CDR3 length: 17 residues. The germline V gene encodes CDR1 KGHSH and CDR2 LQKENI. CDR3 residues: CASSPLPPDGGLGTQYF. In DNA form, the CDR3 reads TGTGCCAGCTCACCTCTCCCCCCGGATGGGGGATTAGGAACCCAGTACTTC.

The count of this clone is one. This rearrangement joins TRBV11-2 to TRBJ2-1; possible D gene TRBD1, 5 bases. Trimming removed 4 bases at V and 9 bases at J, with 13 bases between. CDR1 and CDR2 (germline): SGHAT, FQNNGV. This CDR3 has 13 amino acids. The CDR3 protein is CASSSQGWGEQFF. The DNA of the CDR3 is TGTGCCAGCAGCTCCCAGGGCTGGGGTGAGCAGTTCTTC.

This chain joins TRBV13 and TRBJ2-5, with D possibly being TRBD2 (5 bases). The CDR3 sequence is 12 residues long. In germline, CDR1 is PRHDT, CDR2 FYEKMQ (reference sequence). The CDR3 region is CVGKTYQETQYF. The DNA for the CDR3 is TGTGTCGGGAAGACGTACCAAGAGACCCAGTACTTC.

The chain couples TRBV13 to TRBJ2-5; 9 nucleotides line up with TRBD2. Germline V gives CDR1 PRHDT, CDR2 FYEKMQ (reference sequence). CDR3 size: 14 residues. With V trimmed by 3 bases and J by 5 bases, 4 bases remained unmatched. CDR3 amino acids: CASSLSGRKETQYF. The DNA for the CDR3 is TGTGCCAGCAGCTTGAGCGGGAGGAAGGAGACCCAGTACTTC.

The chain uses TRBV5-4 and TRBJ1-2, with TRBD1 matching 10 bases. Germline loops: CDR1 SGHNT, CDR2 YYREEE (reference sequence). The CDR3 is made up of 15 amino acids. The V gene end was trimmed by 4 bases and the J gene end by 8 bases; junction bases not matched to a gene: 11. In DNA, the CDR3 is TGTGCCAGCAGCCGTCCCGGGACAGGGGTCGGAGGCTACACCTTC. This translates into CASSRPGTGVGGYTF.

Comment on this clone: At one end, the junction sequence differs from germline, possibly due to a read error. The chain links TRBV6-5 to TRBJ2-7; 9 positions match TRBD2. The CDR3 length is 13 residues. CDR1 and CDR2 (germline): MNHEY, SVGAGI. The CDR3 reads CASTPSGIHEQYF. CDR3 sequence (DNA): TGTGCGAGCACCCCTAGCGGGATCCACGAGCAGTACTTC.

As regards this clone: Within the sample, other DNA sequences also encode this same CDR3. The chain combines TRBV6-5 with TRBJ1-1; D perhaps matches TRBD1 (5 bases). This CDR3 has 15 residues. The germline V gene encodes CDR1 MNHEY and CDR2 SVGAGI. V gave up 0 bases and J gave up 0 bases, with 8 bases separating them. For the CDR3, the DNA is TGTGCCAGCAGTTACTCGAGACAGTTGAACACTGAAGCTTTCTTT. It codes for CASSYSRQLNTEAFF.

The chain is built from TRBV4-1 and TRBJ1-5, with 7 bases matching TRBD1. This CDR3 is built from 20 residues. The V gene's germline CDR1 is MGHRA and CDR2 YSYEKL. V was pared by 0 bases and J by 2 bases, with 16 bases of the junction left unmatched. The CDR3 sequence is CASSQDSRPIDRVGNQPQHF. CDR3 nucleotide sequence: TGCGCCAGCAGCCAAGATTCCCGACCCATCGACAGGGTGGGCAATCAGCCCCAGCATTTT.

The chain uses TRBV5-5 and TRBJ2-2; D is uncertain. V was pared by 0 bases and J by 3 bases, with 9 bases between. The CDR3 length is 15 residues. Germline CDR1 and CDR2: SGHKS and YYEKEE (reference sequence). The chain's CDR3 is CASSLAGRDTGELFF. The CDR3 region has the DNA TGTGCCAGCAGCTTGGCGGGTCGCGACACCGGGGAGCTGTTTTTT.

This chain connects TRBV6-6 to TRBJ1-1; unclear D gene. Per germline, CDR1 MNHNY and CDR2 SVGAGI (reference sequence). Trimming stripped 3 bases from V and 5 bases from J, with 16 bases between. The CDR3 covers 15 residues. CDR3 DNA: TGTGCCAGCAGTTATAGCTCAACCAAGGGTACTGAAGCTTTCTTT. Amino acid sequence: CASSYSSTKGTEAFF.

The J gene is TRBJ1-4, the V gene TRBV5-4, with 8 nucleotides matching TRBD1. J lost 8 bases, V lost 4 bases, and 10 bases had no gene match. CDR3 size: 15 residues. Germline V lookup: CDR1 SGHNT, CDR2 YYREEE (reference sequence). CDR3 in DNA: TGTGCCAGCAGCGAACTCGGACAGGGAGACGAAAAACTGTTTTTT. Translation: CASSELGQGDEKLFF.

The chain has TRBV7-2 and TRBJ2-7; D not certain. The germline V gene has CDR1 SGHTA and CDR2 FQGNSA. Trimming pared 5 bases from V and 1 base from J, leaving 12 bases between. This CDR3 is 14 amino acids long. The CDR3 loop reads CASSQLTTSYEQYF. The CDR3 region has the DNA TGTGCCAGCAGCCAGCTGACAACGTCCTACGAGCAGTACTTC.

V and J are TRBV2 and TRBJ2-7, with TRBD1 matching 10 bases. Trimming cost V 8 bases and J 0 bases; bases outside gene matches: 7. This CDR3 is built from 15 residues. The V gene's germline CDR1 is SNHLY and CDR2 FYNNEI. The CDR3 DNA follows: TGTGCCAGCTTAGGGACAGGGGTTGGCTCCTACGAGCAGTACTTC. Residues: CASLGTGVGSYEQYF.

The chain uses TRBV25-1 and TRBJ2-7, with 10 positions matching TRBD1. CDR3 size: 16 residues. Germline CDR1 and CDR2: MGHDK and SYGVNS. V was pared by 3 bases and J by 0 bases, with 5 bases of the junction left unmatched. The CDR3, as DNA: TGTGCCAGCAGTGATCTTTGGACAGGGGGCTCCTACGAGCAGTACTTC. Translated: CASSDLWTGGSYEQYF.

The chain is built from TRBV7-8 and TRBJ2-7, with TRBD1 identical over 12 bases. The germline V gene has CDR1 SGHVS and CDR2 FQNEAQ. This CDR3 is 15 amino acids long. Trimming took 6 bases from V and 4 from J; bases not matched to a gene: 7. CDR3 residues: CASSAGQGAVYEQYF. The CDR3 DNA reads TGTGCCAGCAGTGCGGGACAGGGGGCCGTGTACGAGCAGTACTTC.

This chain joins TRBV28 and TRBJ2-5; 10 bases fit TRBD1. Germline V gene lookup returns CDR1 MDHEN and CDR2 SYDVKM. This CDR3 is built from 15 residues. With V trimmed by 6 bases and J by 5 bases, 9 bases remained unmatched. CDR3 sequence: CASRSGTGAWETQYF. Written as DNA, the CDR3 is TGTGCCAGCAGGTCCGGGACAGGGGCCTGGGAGACCCAGTACTTC.

V gene TRBV28 combines with J gene TRBJ2-3; D uncertain. This CDR3 is 13 amino acids long. Trimming took 6 bases from V and 3 from J, leaving 10 bases between them. Germline CDR1 and CDR2: MDHEN and SYDVKM. CDR3 residues: CASSGVATDTQYF. CDR3 in DNA: TGTGCCAGCAGCGGCGTGGCAACAGATACGCAGTATTTT.

In this sample, this clone turned up once. The chain is built from TRBV5-6 and TRBJ1-3; D remains unclear. The CDR3 has 15 amino acids. Deletions cut 2 bases from V and 0 bases from J, with 9 bases between. CDR1 is SGHDT and CDR2 is YYEEEE in the germline V gene. DNA of the CDR3: TGTGCCAGCAGCTTCAGACTGACCTCTGGAAACACCATATATTTT. Protein: CASSFRLTSGNTIYF.